Listed here is a single T cell receptor beta chain. The data were taken from a study of beta chain features in type 1 diabetes. Once sorted, every population was more than 95% pure. TCRB transcripts that were expressed got sequenced, as all of the isolated RNA had been reverse transcribed. Assay used: immunoSEQ multiplex PCR; TCRdb lists only in-frame clones, some missing. The sample shows under 550,000 clones, over 10% of them seen only once. The CDR3 length is 12 residues. CDR1 and CDR2 from the germline V gene are SGHDT and YYEEEE. V lost 0 bases to trimming and J lost 7 bases, with 8 bases between them.

The sample taken for sequencing was naive CD4+ T cells from blood. This TCR was recovered from a young woman in good health. This chain connects TRBV5-6 to TRBJ2-7; D tentatively fits TRBD1 or TRBD2 (5 bases each). CDR3 residues: CASSLVGREQYV. The CDR3 DNA follows: TGTGCCAGCAGCTTGGTGGGACGGGAGCAGTACGTC.